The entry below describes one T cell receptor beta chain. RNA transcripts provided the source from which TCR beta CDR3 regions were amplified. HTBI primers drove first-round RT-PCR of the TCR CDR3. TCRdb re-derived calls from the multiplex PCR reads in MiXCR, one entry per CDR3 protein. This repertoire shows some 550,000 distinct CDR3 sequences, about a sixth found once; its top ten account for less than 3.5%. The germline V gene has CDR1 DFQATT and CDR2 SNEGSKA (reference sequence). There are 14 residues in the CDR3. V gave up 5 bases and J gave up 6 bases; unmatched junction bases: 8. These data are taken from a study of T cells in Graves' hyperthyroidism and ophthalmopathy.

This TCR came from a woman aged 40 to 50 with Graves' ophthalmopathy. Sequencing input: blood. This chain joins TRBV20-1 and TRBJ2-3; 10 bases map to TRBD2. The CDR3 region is CSAFLAGAPDTQYF. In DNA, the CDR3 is TGCAGTGCTTTTCTAGCGGGGGCTCCGGATACGCAGTATTTT.